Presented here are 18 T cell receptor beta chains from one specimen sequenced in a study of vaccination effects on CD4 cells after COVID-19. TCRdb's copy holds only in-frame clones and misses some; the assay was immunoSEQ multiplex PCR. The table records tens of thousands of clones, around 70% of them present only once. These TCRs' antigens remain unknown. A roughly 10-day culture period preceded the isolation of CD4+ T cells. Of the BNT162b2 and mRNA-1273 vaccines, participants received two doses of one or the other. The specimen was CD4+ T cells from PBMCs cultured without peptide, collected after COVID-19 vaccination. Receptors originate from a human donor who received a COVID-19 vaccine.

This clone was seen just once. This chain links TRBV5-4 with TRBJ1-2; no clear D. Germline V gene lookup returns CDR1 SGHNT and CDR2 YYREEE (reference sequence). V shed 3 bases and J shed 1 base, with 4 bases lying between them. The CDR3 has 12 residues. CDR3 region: CASSSNNYGYTF. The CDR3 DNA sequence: TGTGCCAGCAGCTCGAATAACTATGGCTACACCTTC.

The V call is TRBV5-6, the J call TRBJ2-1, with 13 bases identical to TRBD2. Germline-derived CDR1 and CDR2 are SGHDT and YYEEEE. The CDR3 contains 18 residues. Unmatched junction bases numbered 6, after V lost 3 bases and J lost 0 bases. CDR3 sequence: CASSSGLAGTSSYNEQFF. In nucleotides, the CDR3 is TGTGCCAGCAGCTCGGGACTAGCGGGGACCAGCTCCTACAATGAGCAGTTCTTC.

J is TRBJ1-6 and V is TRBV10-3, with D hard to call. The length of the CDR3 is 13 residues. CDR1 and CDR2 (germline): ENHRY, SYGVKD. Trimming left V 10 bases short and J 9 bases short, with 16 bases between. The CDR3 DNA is TGTGCCAGCAAGCTGGCGACTCTTTCACCCCTCCACTTT. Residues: CASKLATLSPLHF.

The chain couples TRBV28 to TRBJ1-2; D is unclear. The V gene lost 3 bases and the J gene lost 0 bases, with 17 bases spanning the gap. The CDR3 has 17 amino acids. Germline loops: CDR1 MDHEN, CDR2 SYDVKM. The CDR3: CASSFWRTALTNYGYTF. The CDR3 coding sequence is TGTGCCAGCAGTTTTTGGAGAACAGCACTAACTAACTATGGCTACACCTTC.

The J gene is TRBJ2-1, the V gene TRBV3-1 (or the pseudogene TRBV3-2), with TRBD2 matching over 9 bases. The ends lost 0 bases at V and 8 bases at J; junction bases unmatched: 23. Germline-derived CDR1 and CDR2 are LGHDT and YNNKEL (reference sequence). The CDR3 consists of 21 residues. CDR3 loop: CASSQDVKVAPGLASGHEQFF. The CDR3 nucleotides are TGTGCCAGCAGCCAAGATGTCAAAGTTGCCCCGGGACTAGCATCAGGTCATGAGCAGTTCTTC.

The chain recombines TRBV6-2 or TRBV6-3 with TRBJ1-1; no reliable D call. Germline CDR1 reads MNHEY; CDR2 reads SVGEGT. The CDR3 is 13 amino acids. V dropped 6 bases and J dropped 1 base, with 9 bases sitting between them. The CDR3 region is CASSQQKNTEAFF. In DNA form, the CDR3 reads TGTGCCAGCAGCCAACAGAAGAACACTGAAGCTTTCTTT.

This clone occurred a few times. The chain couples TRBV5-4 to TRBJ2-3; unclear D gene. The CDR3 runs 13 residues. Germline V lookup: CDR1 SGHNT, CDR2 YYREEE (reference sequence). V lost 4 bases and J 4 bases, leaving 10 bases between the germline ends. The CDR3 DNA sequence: TGTGCCAGCAGCGCACCTCTAGCAGATACGCAGTATTTT. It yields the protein CASSAPLADTQYF.

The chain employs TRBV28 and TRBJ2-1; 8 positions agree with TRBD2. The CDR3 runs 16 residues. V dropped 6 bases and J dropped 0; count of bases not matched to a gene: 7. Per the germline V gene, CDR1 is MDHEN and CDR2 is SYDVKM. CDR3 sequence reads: CASSPASGSSYNEQFF. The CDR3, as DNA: TGTGCCAGCAGCCCGGCCAGCGGGAGCTCCTACAATGAGCAGTTCTTC. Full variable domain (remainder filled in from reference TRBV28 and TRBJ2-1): DVKVTQSSRYLVKRTGEKVFLECVQDMDHENMFWYRQDPGLGLRLIYFSYDVKMKEKGDIPEGYSVSREKKERFSLILESASTNQTSMYLCASSPASGSSYNEQFFGPGTRLTVL.

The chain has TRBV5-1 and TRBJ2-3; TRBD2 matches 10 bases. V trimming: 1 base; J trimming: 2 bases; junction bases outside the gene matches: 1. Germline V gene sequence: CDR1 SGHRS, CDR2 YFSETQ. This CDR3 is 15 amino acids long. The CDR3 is CASSLTSGTTDTQYF. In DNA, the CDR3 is TGCGCCAGCAGCTTGACTAGCGGGACCACAGATACGCAGTATTTT.

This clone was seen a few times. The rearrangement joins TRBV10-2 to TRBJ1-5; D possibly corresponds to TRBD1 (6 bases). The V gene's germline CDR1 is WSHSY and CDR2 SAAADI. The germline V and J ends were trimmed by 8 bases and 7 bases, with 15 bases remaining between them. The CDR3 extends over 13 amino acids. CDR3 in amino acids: CASQIGGKQPQHF. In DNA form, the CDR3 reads TGCGCCAGCCAGATAGGGGGTAAGCAGCCCCAGCATTTT.

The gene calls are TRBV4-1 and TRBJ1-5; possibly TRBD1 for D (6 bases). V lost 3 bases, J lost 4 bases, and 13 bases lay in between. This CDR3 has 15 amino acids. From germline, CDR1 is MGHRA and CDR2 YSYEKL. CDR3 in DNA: TGCGCCAGCAGCCACGGGACATTGCAAAATCAGCCCCAGCATTTT. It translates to CASSHGTLQNQPQHF.

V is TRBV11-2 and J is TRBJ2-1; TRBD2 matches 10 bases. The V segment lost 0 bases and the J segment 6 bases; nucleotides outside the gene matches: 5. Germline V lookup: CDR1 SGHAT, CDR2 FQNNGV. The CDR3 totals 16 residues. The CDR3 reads CASSLDRLAGANEQFF. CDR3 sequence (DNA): TGTGCCAGCAGCTTAGATAGGCTAGCGGGGGCCAATGAGCAGTTCTTC.

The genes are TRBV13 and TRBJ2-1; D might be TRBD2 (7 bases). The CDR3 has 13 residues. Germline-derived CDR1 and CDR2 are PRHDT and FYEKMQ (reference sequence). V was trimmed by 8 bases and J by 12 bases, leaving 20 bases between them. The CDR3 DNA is TGTGCCAGCGGATTAGGGGGGGCTACCGGGCAGTTCTTC. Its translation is CASGLGGATGQFF.

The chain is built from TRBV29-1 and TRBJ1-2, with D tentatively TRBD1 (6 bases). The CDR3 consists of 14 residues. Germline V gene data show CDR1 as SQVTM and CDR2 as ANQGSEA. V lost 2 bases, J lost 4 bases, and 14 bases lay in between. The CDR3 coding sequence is TGCAGCGTTGAACCTAGGGCGGGGGCCTATGGCTACACCTTC. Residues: CSVEPRAGAYGYTF.

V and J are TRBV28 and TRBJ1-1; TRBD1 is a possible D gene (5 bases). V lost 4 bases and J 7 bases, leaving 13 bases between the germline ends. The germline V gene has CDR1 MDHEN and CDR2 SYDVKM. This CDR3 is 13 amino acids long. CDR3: CASSYRPGGEAFF. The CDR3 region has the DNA TGTGCCAGCAGTTACCGCCCGGGGGGTGAAGCTTTCTTT.

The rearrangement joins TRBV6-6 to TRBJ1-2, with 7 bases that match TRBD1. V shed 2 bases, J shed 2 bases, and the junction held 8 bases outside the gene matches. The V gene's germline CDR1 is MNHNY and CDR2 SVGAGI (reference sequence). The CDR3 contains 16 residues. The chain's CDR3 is CASSYIGQAYNYGYTF. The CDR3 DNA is TGTGCCAGCAGTTACATTGGACAGGCTTACAACTATGGCTACACCTTC.

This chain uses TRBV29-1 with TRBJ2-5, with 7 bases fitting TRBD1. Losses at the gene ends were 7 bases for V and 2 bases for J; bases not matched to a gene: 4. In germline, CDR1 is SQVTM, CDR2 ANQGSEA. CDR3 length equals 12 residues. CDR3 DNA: TGCAGCGCCGGGACAGTTCAAGAGACCCAGTACTTC. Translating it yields CSAGTVQETQYF.

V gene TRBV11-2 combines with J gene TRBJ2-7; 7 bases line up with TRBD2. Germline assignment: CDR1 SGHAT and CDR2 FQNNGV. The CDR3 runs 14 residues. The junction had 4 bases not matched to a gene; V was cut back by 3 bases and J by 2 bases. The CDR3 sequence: CASSLRLAAYEQYF. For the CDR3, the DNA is TGTGCCAGCAGCTTGCGGCTAGCGGCCTACGAGCAGTACTTC.